This TCR beta chain was profiled in a study of type 1 regulatory T cells. TCRdb reprocessed the reads with MiXCR, giving one entry per CDR3 protein. The table records more than 60,000 distinct CDR3 sequences, 49% of them present only once. This clonotype was detected only a few times. The target antigen is unknown. The germline CDR1 and CDR2 sequences are MGHRA and YSYEKL. The CDR3 is 15 amino acids. Trimming stripped 3 bases from V and 8 bases from J, with 19 bases between. The V call is TRBV4-1, the J call TRBJ1-2; D call uncertain. The TCR sequence derives from a human donor in good health. Source material: cultured non-Tr1 T cells, either the whole culture or a sorted T cell fraction (not recorded which). The CDR3 bases are TGCGCCAGCAGCCACGCCACCGGGCCGCTTAGGGGCTACACCTTC. It codes for CASSHATGPLRGYTF.